The clone carrying this T cell receptor (beta chain) was observed at least ten times. Its specificity is not known. TCRdb re-derived calls from the 5' RACE reads in MiXCR, one entry per CDR3 protein. Counted here are 110,000 or so distinct CDR3 sequences, more than 10% occurring once; the ten biggest clones make up roughly a quarter. This sample's time point: blood at routine non-recurrence follow-up after resection. The authors sequenced whole RNA from tumor, nontumor lung or frozen PBMC without sorting. The entry originates in a study of spatial heterogeneity in lung cancer. Overall study context: The authors sequenced available follow-up PBMC samples, taken a median of about 23 months after resection. There were consistently more beta-chain sequences detected than alpha-chain sequences.

Study-wide results and caveats: More often at tumor resection than at routine follow-up, ubiquitous expanded tumor TCRs were detected in the blood.

This sample comprised PBMCs, obtained at follow-up. This TCR was recovered from a female donor with early-stage non-small cell lung cancer.

The DNA for the CDR3 is TGCAGCGTTGGGGGGACAGGGAGAAGAACTGAAGCTTTCTTT. It specifies CSVGGTGRRTEAFF. The chain employs TRBV29-1 and TRBJ1-1; 9 nucleotides match TRBD1. This CDR3 spans 14 amino acids. Per the germline V gene, CDR1 is SQVTM and CDR2 is ANQGSEA. V dropped 4 bases and J dropped 5; count of bases not matched to a gene: 8. The full variable domain, with the rest looked up from reference TRBV29-1 and TRBJ1-1, is SAVISQKPSRDICQRGTSLTIQCQVDSQVTMMFWYRQQPGQSLTLIATANQGSEATYESGFVIDKFPISRPNLTFSTLTVSNMSPEDSSIYLCSVGGTGRRTEAFFGQGTRLTVV.